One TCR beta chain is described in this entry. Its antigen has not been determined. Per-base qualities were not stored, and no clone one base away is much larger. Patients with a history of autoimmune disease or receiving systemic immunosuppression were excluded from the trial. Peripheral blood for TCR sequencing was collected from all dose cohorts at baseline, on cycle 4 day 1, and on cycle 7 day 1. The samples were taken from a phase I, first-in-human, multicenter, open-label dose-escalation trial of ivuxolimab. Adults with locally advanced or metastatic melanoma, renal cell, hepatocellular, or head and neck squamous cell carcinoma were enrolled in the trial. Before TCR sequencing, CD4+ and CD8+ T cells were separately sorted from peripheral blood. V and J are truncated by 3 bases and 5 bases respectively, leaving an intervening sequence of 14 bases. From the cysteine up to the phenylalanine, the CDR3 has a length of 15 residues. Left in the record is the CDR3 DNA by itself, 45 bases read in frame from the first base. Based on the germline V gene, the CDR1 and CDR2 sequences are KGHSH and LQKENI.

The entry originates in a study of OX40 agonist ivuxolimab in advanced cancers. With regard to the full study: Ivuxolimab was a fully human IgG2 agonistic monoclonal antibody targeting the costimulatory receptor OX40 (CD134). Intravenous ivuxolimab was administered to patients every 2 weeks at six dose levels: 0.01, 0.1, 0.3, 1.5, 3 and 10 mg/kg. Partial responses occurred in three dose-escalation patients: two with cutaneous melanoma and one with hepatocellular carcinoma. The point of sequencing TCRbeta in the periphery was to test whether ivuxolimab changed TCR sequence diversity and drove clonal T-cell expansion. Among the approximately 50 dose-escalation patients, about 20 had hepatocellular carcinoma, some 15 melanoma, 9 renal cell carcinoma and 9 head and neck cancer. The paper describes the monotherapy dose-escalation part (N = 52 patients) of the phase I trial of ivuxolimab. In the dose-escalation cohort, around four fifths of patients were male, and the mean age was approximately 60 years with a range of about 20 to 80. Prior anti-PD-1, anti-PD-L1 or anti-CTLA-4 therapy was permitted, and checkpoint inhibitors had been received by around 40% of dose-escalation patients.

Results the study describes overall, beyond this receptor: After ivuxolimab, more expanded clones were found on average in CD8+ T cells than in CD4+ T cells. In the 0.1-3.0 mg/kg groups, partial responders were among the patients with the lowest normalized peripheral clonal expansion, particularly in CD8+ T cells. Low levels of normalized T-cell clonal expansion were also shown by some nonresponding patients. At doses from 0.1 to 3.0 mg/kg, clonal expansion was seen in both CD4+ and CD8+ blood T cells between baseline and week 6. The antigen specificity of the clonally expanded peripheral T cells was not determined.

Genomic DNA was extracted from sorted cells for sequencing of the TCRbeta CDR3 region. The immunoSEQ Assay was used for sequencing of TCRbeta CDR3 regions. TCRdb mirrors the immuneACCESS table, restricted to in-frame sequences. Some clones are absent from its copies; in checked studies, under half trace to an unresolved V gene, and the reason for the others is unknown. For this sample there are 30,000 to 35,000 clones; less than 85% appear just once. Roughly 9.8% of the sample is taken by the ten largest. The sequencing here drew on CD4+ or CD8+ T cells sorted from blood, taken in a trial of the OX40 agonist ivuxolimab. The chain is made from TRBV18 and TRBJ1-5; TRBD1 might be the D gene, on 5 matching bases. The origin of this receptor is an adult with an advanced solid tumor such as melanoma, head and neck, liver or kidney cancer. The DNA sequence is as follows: TGTGCCAGCTCACCGGGGACGGGATTGTATCAGCCCCAGCATTTT. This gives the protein CASSPGTGLYQPQHF.